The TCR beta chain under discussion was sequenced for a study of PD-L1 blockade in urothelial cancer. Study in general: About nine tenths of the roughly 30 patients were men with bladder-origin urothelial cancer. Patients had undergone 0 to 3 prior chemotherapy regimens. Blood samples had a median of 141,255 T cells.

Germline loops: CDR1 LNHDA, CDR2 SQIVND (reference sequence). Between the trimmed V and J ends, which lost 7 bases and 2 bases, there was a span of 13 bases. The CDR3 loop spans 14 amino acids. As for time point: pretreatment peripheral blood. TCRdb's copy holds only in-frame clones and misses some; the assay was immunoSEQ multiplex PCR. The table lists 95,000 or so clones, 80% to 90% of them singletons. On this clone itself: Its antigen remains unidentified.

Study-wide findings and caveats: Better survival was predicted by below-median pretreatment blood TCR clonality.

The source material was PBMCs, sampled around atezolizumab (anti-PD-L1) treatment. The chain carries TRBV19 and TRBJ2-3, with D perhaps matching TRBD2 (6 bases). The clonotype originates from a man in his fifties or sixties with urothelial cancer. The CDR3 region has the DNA TGTGCCAGTAACGAGGGAGGAGCCACAGATACGCAGTATTTT. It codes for CASNEGGATDTQYF. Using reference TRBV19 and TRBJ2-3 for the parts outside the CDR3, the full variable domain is DGGITQSPKYLFRKEGQNVTLSCEQNLNHDAMYWYRQDPGQGLRLIYYSQIVNDFQKGDIAEGYSVSREKKESFPLTVTSAQKNPTAFYLCASNEGGATDTQYFGPGTRLTVL.